This TCR beta chain stems from a study of graft-versus-host responses after intestinal transplantation. Study details: Recipients obtained multivisceral, liver-intestinal, or isolated intestinal transplants. For around 3 years after anti-thymocyte globulin induction, all recipients took tacrolimus and steroids.

Clones were read by immunoSEQ multiplex PCR, and TCRdb kept only the in-frame ones, dropping some. The data show about 110,000 clones, approximately 92% seen once. This clone was observed once. Its matching antigen is unknown. After removal of 1 base from V and 4 bases from J, the junction contained 2 bases not matched to a gene. Germline V gene data show CDR1 as SGHAT and CDR2 as FQNNGV. The CDR3 spans 14 residues. Regarding the study as a whole: Allografts of one patient group, those with graft-donor T cell macrochimerism, had high graft-versus-host to host-versus-graft clonal ratios.

The J gene is TRBJ2-7, the V gene TRBV11-2; the match to TRBD1 covers 9 bases. The starting material was unstimulated CD8+ T cells sorted from spleen or lymph node cells, obtained before intestinal transplant. This receptor was obtained from a human donor who received an intestinal transplant. As DNA, the CDR3 is TGTGCCAGCAGCTTAGGGGACAGGGAATACGAGCAGTACTTC. Residues: CASSLGDREYEQYF. Together with reference TRBV11-2 and TRBJ2-7, the CDR3 gives the full variable domain: EAGVAQSPRYKIIEKRQSVAFWCNPISGHATLYWYQQILGQGPKLLIQFQNNGVVDDSQLPKDRFSAERLKGVDSTLKIQPAKLEDSAVYLCASSLGDREYEQYFGPGTRLTVT.